These 29 T cell receptor beta chains were sequenced from one sample in a study of cytomegalovirus exposure and HLA in healthy donors. The PCR ran on 60 Vbeta and 13 Jbeta primers. Method: immunoSEQ multiplex PCR; TCRdb's copy keeps in-frame clones and lacks some. The data show approximately 190,000 clones, with roughly four fifths seen just once and roughly 0.098% held by the top ten. The specimen sequenced was PBMCs. These receptors all come from a boy under 10 years old in good health and CMV-seronegative.

This clone was picked up a small number of times. The rearrangement uses TRBV4-1 and TRBJ2-4; 8 nucleotides line up with TRBD1. The CDR3 has 15 amino acids. V gave up 5 bases and J gave up 4 bases; unmatched junction bases: 7. The germline V gene has CDR1 MGHRA and CDR2 YSYEKL. The CDR3 sequence: CASSVTGTGKNIQYF. CDR3 DNA sequence: TGCGCCAGCAGCGTAACCGGGACAGGAAAAAACATTCAGTACTTC.

This sequence joins TRBV7-8 and TRBJ2-3, with 8 bases matching TRBD2. Germline CDR1 reads SGHVS; CDR2 reads FQNEAQ. J lost 1 base, V lost 1 base, and 4 bases had no gene match. This CDR3 has 16 residues. The CDR3 coding sequence is TGTGCCAGCAGCTTAGGAGCGGGGGCCCGCACAGATACGCAGTATTTT. It specifies CASSLGAGARTDTQYF.

CDR3 sequence: CASSLGTGVNEQFF. Here the CDR3 DNA reads TGTGCCAGCAGCTTAGGGACAGGGGTCAATGAGCAGTTCTTC. The J gene is TRBJ2-1, the V gene TRBV13, with 8 bases that match TRBD1. CDR1 and CDR2 from the germline V gene are PRHDT and FYEKMQ (reference sequence). V shed 0 bases, J shed 6 bases, and the junction held 1 base outside the gene matches. The CDR3 is made up of 14 amino acids.

This clone came up a few times. V is TRBV29-1 and J is TRBJ1-3; D might be TRBD1 (5 bases). V lost 7 bases to trimming and J lost 8 bases, with 12 bases between them. This CDR3 has 11 amino acids. The germline gives CDR1 SQVTM, CDR2 ANQGSEA. As DNA, the CDR3 is TGCAGCGCTGCCCGGGGGGACACCATATATTTT. It encodes CSAARGDTIYF. Full variable domain (outside the CDR3, taken from reference TRBV29-1 and TRBJ1-3): SAVISQKPSRDICQRGTSLTIQCQVDSQVTMMFWYRQQPGQSLTLIATANQGSEATYESGFVIDKFPISRPNLTFSTLTVSNMSPEDSSIYLCSAARGDTIYFGEGSWLTVV.

The V and J genes are TRBV4-3 and TRBJ1-4, with D possibly TRBD1 on 6 matching bases. The CDR3 loop spans 14 amino acids. CDR1 and CDR2 from the germline V gene are LGHNA and YSLEER. Between the trimmed V and J ends, which lost 3 bases and 6 bases, there was a span of 11 bases. The CDR3 nucleotides read TGCGCCAGCAGCCAGGTCCGACAGGATGAAAAACTGTTTTTT. Residues: CASSQVRQDEKLFF.

V and J are TRBV5-6 and TRBJ1-1; D is perhaps TRBD1 (5 bases). The CDR3 covers 16 residues. Germline CDR1 and CDR2: SGHDT and YYEEEE. Trimming shortened V by 3 bases and J by 3 bases, and 18 bases separated the two germline ends. DNA for the CDR3: TGTGCCAGCAGCTCGGAAGGGGTAGGGGTATACACTGAAGCTTTCTTT. It encodes CASSSEGVGVYTEAFF.

The rearrangement uses TRBV9 and TRBJ2-3; TRBD1 aligns across 7 bases. V shed 6 bases, J shed 3 bases, and the junction held 7 bases outside the gene matches. The V gene's germline CDR1 is SGDLS and CDR2 YYNGEE. This CDR3 region has 14 residues. The CDR3 DNA follows: TGTGCCAGCACTAGACAGGGAGCGACAGATACGCAGTATTTT. It is translated as CASTRQGATDTQYF.

V gene TRBV19 combines with J gene TRBJ2-3, with 14 bases lining up with TRBD2. Trimming at V came to 4 bases and at J to 5 bases, leaving 17 bases not matched to a gene. The CDR3 has 20 residues. Germline-derived CDR1 and CDR2 are LNHDA and SQIVND (reference sequence). CDR3 bases: TGTGCCAGTAGTACCCAAAAATCGACTAGCGGGGGGGCTGGTGGAGATACGCAGTATTTT. Residues: CASSTQKSTSGGAGGDTQYF. Filled out from reference TRBV19 and TRBJ2-3, the complete variable domain reads DGGITQSPKYLFRKEGQNVTLSCEQNLNHDAMYWYRQDPGQGLRLIYYSQIVNDFQKGDIAEGYSVSREKKESFPLTVTSAQKNPTAFYLCASSTQKSTSGGAGGDTQYFGPGTRLTVL.

V usage is TRBV2 and J usage is TRBJ2-7; TRBD1 is a possible D gene (5 bases). CDR1 is SNHLY and CDR2 is FYNNEI in the germline V gene. V lost 3 bases and J lost 0, with 9 bases in between. The CDR3 has 14 residues. CDR3 sequence (DNA): TGTGCCAGCAGTGAGGGCAGGGTCTCCTACGAGCAGTACTTC. Protein product: CASSEGRVSYEQYF.

This rearrangement joins TRBV10-3 to TRBJ1-1; 7 bases match TRBD1. The germline CDR1 and CDR2 sequences are ENHRY and SYGVKD. The CDR3 length is 14 residues. Trimming took 6 bases from V and 1 from J; bases not matched to a gene: 5. CDR3 in amino acids: CAIRRQGGNTEAFF. The CDR3 nucleotides read TGTGCCATCAGAAGACAGGGCGGGAACACTGAAGCTTTCTTT.

This clone appeared a single time. The chain has TRBV6-6 and TRBJ1-4; TRBD1 aligns across 9 bases. Germline CDR1 reads MNHNY; CDR2 reads SVGAGI (reference sequence). The ends lost 4 bases at V and 2 bases at J; junction bases unmatched: 5. CDR3 length equals 16 residues. The CDR3 sequence: CASSFGQGMTNEKLFF. The CDR3 DNA sequence: TGTGCCAGCAGTTTTGGACAGGGGATGACTAATGAAAAACTGTTTTTT.

The chain links TRBV7-9 to TRBJ2-7; TRBD1 aligns across 11 bases. CDR3 length equals 16 residues. Per the germline V gene, CDR1 is SEHNR and CDR2 is FQNEAQ (reference sequence). With V trimmed by 1 base and J by 5 bases, 7 bases remained unmatched. The CDR3 nucleotides read TGTGCCAGCAGCTTAGTAGCGGACAGGGGGCTCCACGAGCAGTACTTC. Translation gives CASSLVADRGLHEQYF.

J is TRBJ1-2 and V is TRBV7-9, with D possibly TRBD1 on 6 matching bases. With 3 bases removed from V and 5 bases from J, the gap between germline ends came to 16 bases. CDR1 and CDR2 (germline): SEHNR, FQNEAQ (reference sequence). This CDR3 spans 15 amino acids. The CDR3 sequence is CASSFERGANYGYTF. Here the CDR3 DNA reads TGTGCCAGCAGCTTCGAACGGGGGGCGAATTATGGCTACACCTTC.

This clone was counted a single time. The chain joins TRBV4-3 to TRBJ1-2; D ambiguous. Between the trimmed V and J ends, which lost 1 base and 5 bases, there was a span of 8 bases. This CDR3 region has 13 residues. Germline-derived CDR1 and CDR2 are LGHNA and YSLEER. The CDR3 coding sequence is TGCGCCAGCAGCCAAGGGCGGCGATATGGCTACACCTTC. Translating gives CASSQGRRYGYTF.

The chain joins TRBV30 to TRBJ2-7; TRBD2 might be the D (5 bases). Germline V gene data show CDR1 as GTSNPN and CDR2 as SVGIG (reference sequence). This CDR3 region has 17 residues. Trimming removed 1 base at V and 2 bases at J, with 21 bases between. CDR3 nucleotides: TGTGCCTGGAGTGAAGCCTATAGGTACGGGGTACCCTACGAGCAGTACTTC. This encodes CAWSEAYRYGVPYEQYF.

This rearrangement joins TRBV5-1 to TRBJ2-7; the D gene is possibly TRBD2 (6 bases). This CDR3 has 16 amino acids. V was shortened by 4 bases and J by 5 bases, with 22 bases between the two germline ends. CDR1 and CDR2 from the germline V gene are SGHRS and YFSETQ. In DNA form, the CDR3 reads TGCGCCAGCAGCGCTGGGACCGGGACTCCCGTTAACGAGCAGTACTTC. Residues: CASSAGTGTPVNEQYF. Complete variable domain (other parts from reference TRBV5-1 and TRBJ2-7): KAGVTQTPRYLIKTRGQQVTLSCSPISGHRSVSWYQQTPGQGLQFLFEYFSETQRNKGNFPGRFSGRQFSNSRSEMNVSTLELGDSALYLCASSAGTGTPVNEQYFGPGTRLTVT.

V and J are TRBV2 and TRBJ2-1, with TRBD1 matching 9 bases. Trimming removed 7 bases from V and 7 bases from J; junction bases left unmatched: 14. This CDR3 comprises 16 residues. Looked up from germline, CDR1 is SNHLY and CDR2 is FYNNEI. The CDR3 reads CASTPRSATGGNEQFF. The CDR3 nucleotides read TGTGCCAGCACCCCCCGGTCGGCGACAGGGGGGAATGAGCAGTTCTTC.

The V and J genes are TRBV6-6 and TRBJ2-3, with D maybe TRBD2 (7 bases). The V gene lost 2 bases and the J gene lost 5 bases, with 17 bases spanning the gap. The V gene's germline CDR1 is MNHNY and CDR2 SVGAGI (reference sequence). The CDR3 extends over 16 amino acids. The DNA for the CDR3 is TGTGCCAGCAGTTACCCGCAGAGGGGGGGGAAAGATACGCAGTATTTT. Its protein is CASSYPQRGGKDTQYF.

This chain connects TRBV11-1 to TRBJ2-3; 13 bases fit TRBD2. The CDR3 has 16 residues. CDR1 is SGHAT and CDR2 is FQDESV in the germline V gene (reference sequence). V lost 5 bases to trimming and J lost 5 bases; unmatched junction nucleotides: 7. In DNA, the CDR3 is TGTGCCAGCAGCCCCCGGACTAGCGGGGGAGGAGATACGCAGTATTTT. This sequence encodes CASSPRTSGGGDTQYF.

This rearrangement joins TRBV25-1 to TRBJ1-6; unclear D gene. The germline V and J ends were trimmed by 2 bases and 8 bases, with 7 bases remaining between them. The CDR3 runs to 13 residues. CDR1 MGHDK and CDR2 SYGVNS come from the germline V gene. CDR3 region: CASSEGAYSPLHF. CDR3 nucleotides: TGTGCCAGCAGTGAAGGAGCATATTCACCCCTCCACTTT.

The chain joins TRBV30 to TRBJ1-1; D not certain. Trimming pared 0 bases from V and 5 bases from J, leaving 13 bases between. Germline CDR1 reads GTSNPN; CDR2 reads SVGIG (reference sequence). This CDR3 comprises 14 residues. CDR3 residues: CAWSVLRRRTEAFF. The CDR3 nucleotides are TGTGCCTGGAGTGTACTCAGAAGGAGGACTGAAGCTTTCTTT.

The rearrangement links TRBV5-1 to TRBJ2-1; D is unclear. CDR1 and CDR2 (germline): SGHRS, YFSETQ. V lost 0 bases, J lost 7 bases, and 5 bases lay in between. This CDR3 comprises 12 residues. CDR3 loop: CASSLGSNEQFF. In DNA, the CDR3 is TGCGCCAGCAGCTTGGGCAGTAATGAGCAGTTCTTC. The full variable domain, completed using reference TRBV5-1 and TRBJ2-1, is KAGVTQTPRYLIKTRGQQVTLSCSPISGHRSVSWYQQTPGQGLQFLFEYFSETQRNKGNFPGRFSGRQFSNSRSEMNVSTLELGDSALYLCASSLGSNEQFFGPGTRLTVL.

The chain employs TRBV28 and TRBJ1-1; D might be TRBD1 (5 bases). From germline, CDR1 is MDHEN and CDR2 SYDVKM. V was trimmed by 8 bases and J by 4 bases, leaving 11 bases between them. The CDR3 covers 12 residues. The CDR3 DNA sequence: TGTGCCAGCGTCAGGGTGGGCACTGAAGCTTTCTTT. This sequence encodes CASVRVGTEAFF.

This clone was counted once. V usage is TRBV20-1 and J usage is TRBJ1-1, with unresolved D. V lost 6 bases, J lost 8 bases, and 13 bases lay in between. CDR1 DFQATT and CDR2 SNEGSKA come from the germline V gene (reference sequence). The length of the CDR3 is 11 residues. The CDR3 reads CSAPVQIEAFF. As DNA, the CDR3 is TGCAGTGCCCCAGTACAGATAGAAGCTTTCTTT.

The genes are TRBV6-5 and TRBJ2-7; TRBD1 matches at 8 bases. V dropped 6 bases and J dropped 5; count of bases not matched to a gene: 9. This CDR3 region has 14 residues. Germline CDR1 reads MNHEY; CDR2 reads SVGAGI. The CDR3 loop is CASRRTGTGDEQYF. DNA for the CDR3: TGTGCCAGCAGGAGAACCGGGACAGGCGACGAGCAGTACTTC.

This clone has only a few counts. The rearrangement links TRBV19 to TRBJ2-3; possibly TRBD2 for D (5 bases). Trimming took off 9 bases at V and 6 bases at J, with 19 bases between the two ends. The CDR3 length is 14 residues. Germline CDR1 reads LNHDA; CDR2 reads SQIVND (reference sequence). CDR3 in amino acids: CARIGLLPADTQYF. The CDR3 DNA is TGTGCCAGGATTGGACTCCTCCCCGCGGATACGCAGTATTTT.

This clone appeared a few times. The V and J genes are TRBV27 and TRBJ2-5, with TRBD2 matching 11 bases. The end of the DNA is better explained by TRBJ2-7, so the J call may be wrong. This CDR3 is 14 amino acids long. CDR1 and CDR2 (germline): MNHEY, SMNVEV (reference sequence). This CDR3 is CASSTGTSGYEQYF. In DNA, the CDR3 is TGTGCCAGCAGCACCGGGACTAGCGGCTACGAGCAGTACTTC.

V is TRBV5-4 and J is TRBJ1-6; D possibly corresponds to TRBD1 (5 bases). The V gene lost 2 bases and the J gene lost 7 bases, with 16 bases spanning the gap. The CDR3 has 16 amino acids. Per the germline V gene, CDR1 is SGHNT and CDR2 is YYREEE (reference sequence). CDR3 nucleotide sequence: TGTGCCAGCAGCTTCTCCACGGGGGTAGTAAATTCACCCCTCCACTTT. Translation gives CASSFSTGVVNSPLHF.

The V and J genes are TRBV9 and TRBJ1-1; no clear D. CDR1 and CDR2 from the germline V gene are SGDLS and YYNGEE. V was clipped by 2 bases and J by 2 bases, with 10 bases between them. The CDR3 covers 14 residues. The CDR3 DNA follows: TGTGCCAGCAGCGTCGGGGTGCGTAACACTGAAGCTTTCTTT. Protein sequence: CASSVGVRNTEAFF. The full variable domain, with the rest looked up from reference TRBV9 and TRBJ1-1, is DSGVTQTPKHLITATGQRVTLRCSPRSGDLSVYWYQQSLDQGLQFLIQYYNGEERAKGNILERFSAQQFPDLHSELNLSSLELGDSALYFCASSVGVRNTEAFFGQGTRLTVV.